One T cell receptor beta chain is described in this entry. Its antigen is unknown. These data are taken from a study of T-cell memory formation after mild COVID-19. Findings and limits, study-wide: Whether second-wave clones peaking at day 37 were SARS-CoV-2 specific went unconfirmed. The study found balanced CD4/CD8 in clones contracting day 15 to 85 and a CD4+ lean in later expanders.

The germline V gene encodes CDR1 SGHNT and CDR2 YYREEE (reference sequence). This CDR3 is 16 amino acids long. Trimming took 6 bases from V and 0 from J; bases not matched to a gene: 5. TCRdb fed the 5' RACE reads into MiXCR, producing one record per CDR3 protein. Of around 370,000 distinct CDR3 sequences listed, under 25% are singletons. This TCR was recovered from an adult woman who had mild COVID-19 (a few samples of this study predate the infection). Cell type and time point are not known. The V call is TRBV5-4, the J call TRBJ2-1; 11 bases fit TRBD2. Sequenced material: PBMCs or a T cell subset sorted from them (not recorded which). The CDR3 protein is CASTDTSGGSYNEQFF. The CDR3 DNA follows: TGTGCCAGCACCGATACTAGCGGGGGCTCCTACAATGAGCAGTTCTTC.